The source of this T cell receptor (beta chain) is a study of graft-versus-host responses after intestinal transplantation. Study summary: Transplantation in recipients was multivisceral, liver-intestinal, or isolated intestinal. Tacrolimus and steroids were given for around 3 years to all recipients after anti-thymocyte globulin induction.

The CDR3 is 15 amino acids. Germline assignment: CDR1 SGHTA and CDR2 FQGNSA. Between the trimmed V and J ends, which lost 1 base and 2 bases, there was a span of 12 bases. TCRdb keeps only in-frame clones here, not all; method: immunoSEQ multiplex PCR. The table lists fewer than 30,000 clones, 90% to 95% of them singletons. On this clone itself: Its antigen is undetermined.

Regarding the study as a whole: Recipient marrow held GvH clones, some first seen in ileum or blood. Researchers found peak circulating GvH clone levels linked to early post-transplant HvG declines.

The specimen was PBMCs, collected around 70 days after intestinal transplant. This rearrangement joins TRBV7-2 to TRBJ2-7; TRBD1 might be the D (6 bases). The TCR sequence derives from a human patient who received an intestinal transplant, so some T cells may come from the graft donor. CDR3 loop: CASSLVAGAPYEQYF. CDR3 DNA sequence: TGTGCCAGCAGCTTAGTAGCAGGGGCTCCCTACGAGCAGTACTTC.